This T cell receptor (beta chain) emerged from a study of blood T cell repertoires in COVID-19. Study-wide context: Sites in the United States, Italy and Spain provided acute and convalescent COVID-19 samples.

Repertoires were generated with immunoSEQ multiplex PCR, while TCRdb's copy carries only in-frame clones and drops some. The table records about 150,000 clones, about 80% of them present only once. Germline trimming cut 3 bases from V and 9 bases from J; bases unmatched to any gene: 6. This CDR3 contains 14 residues. Germline values: CDR1 SGHAT, CDR2 FQDESV (reference sequence). Sequencing was performed on peripheral blood. The receptor's source is a man aged 55 to 70 with acute or convalescent COVID-19. The J gene is TRBJ2-1, the V gene TRBV11-1; 9 positions agree with TRBD2. The CDR3 DNA reads TGTGCCAGCAGCTTGGGTAGCGGGAGTGTTGAGCAGTTCTTC. Residues: CASSLGSGSVEQFF.